This T cell receptor beta chain was obtained from a study of T cell changes during pregnancy in multiple sclerosis. Profiled with immunoSEQ multiplex PCR; TCRdb holds only in-frame clones, not every one. Altogether more than 35,000 clones are present, about 92% being singletons, with the ten largest covering 0.65% to 0.95%. This CDR3 contains 14 residues. Trimming removed 7 bases at V and 7 bases at J, with 19 bases between. Germline CDR1 and CDR2: LNHDA and SQIVND (reference sequence). The TCR was taken from a female donor in good health, enrolled as a control in a pregnancy study. The chain has TRBV19 and TRBJ1-2; D uncertain. The material was CD4+ T cells from peripheral blood mononuclear cells, obtained after pregnancy. The CDR3 DNA reads TGTGCCAGTACCCCCCGCGGCGCGAGAGGTGGCTACACCTTC. It is translated as CASTPRGARGGYTF. The variable domain in full, completed from reference TRBV19 and TRBJ1-2, reads DGGITQSPKYLFRKEGQNVTLSCEQNLNHDAMYWYRQDPGQGLRLIYYSQIVNDFQKGDIAEGYSVSREKKESFPLTVTSAQKNPTAFYLCASTPRGARGGYTFGSGTRLTVV.